The 7 T cell receptor beta chains below were found in one sample sequenced in a study of kidney transplant recipient with SARS-CoV-2 infection. Each CDR3 protein gets one entry after TCRdb re-called the reads with MiXCR. The repertoire has roughly 250,000 distinct CDR3 sequences, more than 25% of them found once; the top ten carry roughly 7%. The starting material was a blood sample, obtained at baseline and on roughly day 120 from a kidney transplant recipient. The receptors derive from a male patient aged 30 to 40 who had COVID-19 and was a kidney transplant recipient. Some T cells may be graft donor cells.

A word on this clonotype: Being one base from a much bigger clone, this may be a read error. The chain has TRBV9 and TRBJ1-2; no clear D gene. Looked up from germline, CDR1 is SGDLS and CDR2 is YYNGEE. Deletions cut 7 bases from V and 4 bases from J, with 23 bases between. This CDR3 has 16 amino acids. CDR3 sequence (DNA): TGTGCCAGCCATGTATGGTGCTCAAGAAAGACCTATGGCTACACCTTC. It specifies CASHVWCSRKTYGYTF.

This clonotype was observed at least ten times. The V call is TRBV4-1, the J call TRBJ2-2; 10 nucleotides line up with TRBD1. This CDR3 contains 17 residues. The trim removed 0 bases at V and 6 bases at J, leaving 7 bases unmatched. CDR1 and CDR2 (germline): MGHRA, YSYEKL. The CDR3 DNA is TGCGCCAGCAGCCAAGATCGGACAGGGGGAAGGTCCGGGGAGCTGTTTTTT. Protein: CASSQDRTGGRSGELFF.

Remarks on this clonotype: A much larger clonotype is one base distant, so this may be a read error. The V call is TRBV4-2, the J call TRBJ2-5; 8 nucleotides agree with TRBD2. CDR1 and CDR2 (germline): LGHNA, YNFKEQ. The CDR3 sequence is 17 residues long. The CDR3 loop reads CASSPERAGGAKETQCF. CDR3 nucleotides: TGTGCCAGCAGCCCCGAGCGTGCGGGAGGCGCGAAAGAGACCCAGTGCTTC.

This clonotype was seen at least ten times. The chain uses TRBV19 and TRBJ1-5; a weak D match, TRBD1 (6 bases). CDR1 is LNHDA, CDR2 SQIVND, per germline (reference sequence). This CDR3 is 11 amino acids long. Here the CDR3 DNA reads TGTGCGGGGGGGGCGAGGCAGCCCCAGCATTTT. It encodes CAGGARQPQHF.

The count of this clonotype is one. A much larger clone sits a single nucleotide away, making a read error possible. This chain uses TRBV6-4 with TRBJ1-2; D uncertain. The CDR3 is 17 amino acids. In germline, CDR1 is MRHNA, CDR2 SNTAGT. The DNA of the CDR3 is TGTGCCAGCAGTAGGAAGCGCTCACACGGAAAGACCTATGGCTACGCCTTC. Its translation is CASSRKRSHGKTYGYAF.

This clonotype was seen at least ten times. As DNA, the CDR3 is TGTGCCACCAGCAGGGACAGGGCCACCTACGAGCAGTACTTC. It codes for CATSRDRATYEQYF. The chain employs TRBV15 and TRBJ2-7; 8 bases agree with TRBD1. J lost 2 bases, V lost 3 bases, and 3 bases had no gene match. The germline CDR1 and CDR2 sequences are LNHNV and YYDKDF (reference sequence). The CDR3 is 14 residues long.

Remarks on this clonotype: A read error may account for a junction end that differs from germline. The rearrangement joins TRBV27 to TRBJ2-6, with a weak D call TRBD1 (6 bases). The CDR3 is made up of 15 amino acids. Germline CDR1 is MNHEY and CDR2 is SMNVEV (reference sequence). The CDR3 spells CASSLGQTGANALTF. CDR3 DNA: TGTGCCAGCAGTTTGGGACAAACTGGGGCCAACGCCCTGACTTTC. Drawing the rest from reference TRBV27 and TRBJ2-6, the complete variable domain is EAQVTQNPRYLITVTGKKLTVTCSQNMNHEYMSWYRQDPGLGLRQIYYSMNVEVTDKGDVPEGYKVSRKEKRNFPLILESPSPNQTSLYFCASSLGQTGANALTFGAGSRLTVL.